This TCR beta chain was captured by sequencing in a study of blood T cell repertoires in COVID-19. Sequencing used immunoSEQ multiplex PCR; TCRdb keeps in-frame clones, though not all of them. The sample holds fewer than 250,000 clones, more than 75% seen once. The CDR3 is made up of 13 amino acids. Trimming left V 6 bases short and J 2 bases short, with 11 bases between. The rearrangement joins TRBV12-3 or TRBV12-4 to TRBJ2-7, with D possibly TRBD1 on 5 matching bases. The sample comprised peripheral blood. The source of this sequence is a human donor in a cohort sampled during active COVID-19. The CDR3 DNA reads TGTGCCAGCAGAGTTCAGGGAACCTACGAGCAGTACTTC. It translates to CASRVQGTYEQYF.